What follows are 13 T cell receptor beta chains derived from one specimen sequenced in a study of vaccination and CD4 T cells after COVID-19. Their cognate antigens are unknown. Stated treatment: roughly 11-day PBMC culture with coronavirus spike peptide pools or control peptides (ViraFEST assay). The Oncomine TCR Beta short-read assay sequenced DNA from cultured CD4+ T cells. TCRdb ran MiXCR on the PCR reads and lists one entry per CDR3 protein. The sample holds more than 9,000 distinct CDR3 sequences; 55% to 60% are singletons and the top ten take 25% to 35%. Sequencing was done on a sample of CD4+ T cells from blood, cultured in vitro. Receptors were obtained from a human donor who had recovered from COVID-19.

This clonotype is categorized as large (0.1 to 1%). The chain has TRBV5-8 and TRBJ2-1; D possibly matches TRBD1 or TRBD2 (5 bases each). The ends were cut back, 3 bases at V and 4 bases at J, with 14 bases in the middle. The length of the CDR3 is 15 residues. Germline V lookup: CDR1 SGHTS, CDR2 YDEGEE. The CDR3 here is CASSSGTGRYNEQFF. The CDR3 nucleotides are TGTGCCAGCAGCTCCGGGACGGGGCGGTACAATGAGCAGTTCTTC.

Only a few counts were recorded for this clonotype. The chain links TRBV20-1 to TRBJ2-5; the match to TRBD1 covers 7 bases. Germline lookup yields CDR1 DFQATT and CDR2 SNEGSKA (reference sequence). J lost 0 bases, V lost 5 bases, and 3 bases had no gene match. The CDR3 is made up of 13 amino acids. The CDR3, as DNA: TGCAGTGCTTTGGACAGGAACCAAGAGACCCAGTACTTC. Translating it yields CSALDRNQETQYF.

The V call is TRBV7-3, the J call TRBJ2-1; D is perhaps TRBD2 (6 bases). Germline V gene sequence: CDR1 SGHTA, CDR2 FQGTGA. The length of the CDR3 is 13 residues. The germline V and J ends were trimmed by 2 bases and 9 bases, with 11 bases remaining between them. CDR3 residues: CASSLPPSAEQFF. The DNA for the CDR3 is TGTGCCAGCAGCTTACCCCCTAGCGCTGAGCAGTTCTTC.

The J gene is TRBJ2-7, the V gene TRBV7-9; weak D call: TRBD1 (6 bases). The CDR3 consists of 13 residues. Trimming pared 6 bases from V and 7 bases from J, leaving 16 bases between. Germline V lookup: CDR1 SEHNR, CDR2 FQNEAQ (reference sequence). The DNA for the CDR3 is TGTGCCAGCAGGACAGGTGGGGAAGGGGAGCAGTACTTC. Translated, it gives CASRTGGEGEQYF.

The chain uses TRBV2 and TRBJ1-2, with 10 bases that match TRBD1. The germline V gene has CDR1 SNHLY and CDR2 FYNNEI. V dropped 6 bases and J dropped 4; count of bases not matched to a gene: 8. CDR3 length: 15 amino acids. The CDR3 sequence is CASSASGQGPYGYTF. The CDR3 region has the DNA TGTGCCAGCAGCGCCTCGGGACAGGGGCCCTATGGCTACACCTTC.

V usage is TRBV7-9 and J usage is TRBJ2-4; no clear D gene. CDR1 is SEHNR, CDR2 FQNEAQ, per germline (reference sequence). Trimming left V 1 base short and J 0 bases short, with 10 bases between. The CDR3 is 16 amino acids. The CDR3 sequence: CASSLGDSGAKNIQYF. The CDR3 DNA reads TGTGCCAGCAGCTTAGGTGACTCCGGAGCCAAAAACATTCAGTACTTC.

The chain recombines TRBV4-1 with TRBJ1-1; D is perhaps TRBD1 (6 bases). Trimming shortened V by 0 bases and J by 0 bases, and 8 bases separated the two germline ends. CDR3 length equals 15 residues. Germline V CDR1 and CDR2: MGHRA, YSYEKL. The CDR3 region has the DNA TGCGCCAGCAGCCAAGAAAGGACAGTGAACACTGAAGCTTTCTTT. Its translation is CASSQERTVNTEAFF.

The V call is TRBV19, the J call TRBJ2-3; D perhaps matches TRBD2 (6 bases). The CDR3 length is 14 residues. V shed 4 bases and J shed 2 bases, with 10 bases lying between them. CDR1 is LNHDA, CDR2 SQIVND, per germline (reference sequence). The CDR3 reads CASSTGLNTDTQYF. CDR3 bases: TGTGCCAGTAGTACGGGACTGAACACAGATACGCAGTATTTT.

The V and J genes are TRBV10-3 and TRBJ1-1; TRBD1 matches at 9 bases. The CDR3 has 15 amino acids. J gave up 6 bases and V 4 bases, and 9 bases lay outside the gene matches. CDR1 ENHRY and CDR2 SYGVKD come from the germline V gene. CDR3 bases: TGTGCCATCAGTGCGGGACAGGGAACGGGCGCTGAAGCTTTCTTT. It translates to CAISAGQGTGAEAFF.

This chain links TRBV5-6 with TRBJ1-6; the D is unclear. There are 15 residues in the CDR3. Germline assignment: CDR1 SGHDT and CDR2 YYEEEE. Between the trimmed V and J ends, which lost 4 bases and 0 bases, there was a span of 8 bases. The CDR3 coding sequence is TGTGCCAGCAGCCGTCAGAGCTCCTATAATTCACCCCTCCACTTT. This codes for CASSRQSSYNSPLHF.

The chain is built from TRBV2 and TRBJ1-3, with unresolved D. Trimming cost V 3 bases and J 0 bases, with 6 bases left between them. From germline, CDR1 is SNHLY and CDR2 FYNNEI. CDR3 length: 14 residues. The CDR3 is CASSEWVSGNTIYF. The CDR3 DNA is TGTGCCAGCAGTGAGTGGGTCTCTGGAAACACCATATATTTT. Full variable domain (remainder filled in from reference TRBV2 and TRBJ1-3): EPEVTQTPSHQVTQMGQEVILRCVPISNHLYFYWYRQILGQKVEFLVSFYNNEISEKSEIFDDQFSVERPDGSNFTLKIRSTKLEDSAMYFCASSEWVSGNTIYFGEGSWLTVV.

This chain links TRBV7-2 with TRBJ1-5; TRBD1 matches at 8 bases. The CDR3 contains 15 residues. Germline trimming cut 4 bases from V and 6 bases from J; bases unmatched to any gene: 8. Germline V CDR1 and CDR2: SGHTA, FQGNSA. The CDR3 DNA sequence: TGTGCCAGCAGCTCTACAGGGGGGTCGGGTCAGCCCCAGCATTTT. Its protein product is CASSSTGGSGQPQHF.

The CDR3 DNA sequence: TGTGCCAGCAGCTTAGGGTACACTACAGATACGCAGTATTTT. This gives the protein CASSLGYTTDTQYF. The chain employs TRBV7-8 and TRBJ2-3; D is ambiguous. Trimming left V 1 base short and J 3 bases short, with 8 bases between. Germline V lookup: CDR1 SGHVS, CDR2 FQNEAQ. The CDR3 spans 14 residues.